This T cell receptor beta chain was sequenced during a study of blood T cell repertoires in COVID-19. The data were produced by immunoSEQ multiplex PCR, yet TCRdb's version contains in-frame clones alone and is incomplete. The table includes about 310,000 clones, roughly 88% detected once. Cohort allocation depended upon clinical history that participants reported. Sequenced input: PBMCs or T cells enriched from blood (not recorded which). The sequence was obtained from a man aged 25 to 40 who had recovered from COVID-19.

CDR3 residues: CASSTLGGGDTQYF. The CDR3 DNA is TGTGCCAGCAGCACCCTAGGCGGGGGTGATACGCAGTATTTT. The V call is TRBV5-5, the J call TRBJ2-3, with 7 bases matching TRBD2. This CDR3 region has 14 residues. CDR1 is SGHKS and CDR2 is YYEKEE in the germline V gene (reference sequence). J gave up 6 bases and V 4 bases, and 8 bases lay outside the gene matches.